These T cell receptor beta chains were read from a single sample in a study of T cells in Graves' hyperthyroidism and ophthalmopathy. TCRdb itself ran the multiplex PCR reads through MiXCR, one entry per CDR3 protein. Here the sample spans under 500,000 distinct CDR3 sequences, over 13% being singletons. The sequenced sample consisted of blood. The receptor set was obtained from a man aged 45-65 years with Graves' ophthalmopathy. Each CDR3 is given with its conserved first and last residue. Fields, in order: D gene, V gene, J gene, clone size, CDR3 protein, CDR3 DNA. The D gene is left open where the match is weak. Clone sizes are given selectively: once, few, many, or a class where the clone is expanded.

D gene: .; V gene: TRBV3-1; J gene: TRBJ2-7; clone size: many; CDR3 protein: CASSQGPPRDYEQYF; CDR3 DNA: TGTGCCAGCAGCCAAGGCCCTCCCCGCGACTACGAGCAGTACTTC
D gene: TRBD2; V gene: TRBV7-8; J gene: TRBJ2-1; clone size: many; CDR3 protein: CASSLVRTSGINEQFF; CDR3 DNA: TGTGCCAGCAGCTTAGTCAGGACTAGCGGTATAAATGAGCAGTTCTTC
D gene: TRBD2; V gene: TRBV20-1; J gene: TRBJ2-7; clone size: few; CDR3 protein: CSARDLLAGFVQYF; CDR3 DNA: TGCAGTGCTAGAGATTTACTAGCGGGATTCGTACAGTACTTC
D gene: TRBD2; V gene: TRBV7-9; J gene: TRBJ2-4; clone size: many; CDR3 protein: CASSSLPDLSGRNIAKNIQYF; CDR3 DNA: TGTGCCAGCAGCTCACTTCCAGATCTTAGCGGGAGGAATATAGCCAAAAACATTCAGTACTTC
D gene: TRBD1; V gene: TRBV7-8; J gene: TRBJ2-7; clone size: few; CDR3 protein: CASSIGRDRGPLRSYEQYF; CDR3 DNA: TGTGCCAGTAGTATCGGCCGGGACAGGGGCCCCCTTCGATCCTACGAGCAGTACTTC
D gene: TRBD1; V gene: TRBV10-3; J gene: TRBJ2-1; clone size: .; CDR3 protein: CAISAGTARNEQFF; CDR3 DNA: TGTGCCATCAGTGCCGGGACAGCCCGCAATGAGCAGTTCTTC
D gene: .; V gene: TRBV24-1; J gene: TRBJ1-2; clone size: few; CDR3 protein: CATSDFWRHGYTF; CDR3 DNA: TGTGCCACCAGTGATTTCTGGAGGCATGGCTACACCTTC
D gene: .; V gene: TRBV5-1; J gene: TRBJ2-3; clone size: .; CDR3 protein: CASSLDQDPLNF; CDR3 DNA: TGCGCCAGCAGCTTGGACCAGGACCCCTTGAATTTT
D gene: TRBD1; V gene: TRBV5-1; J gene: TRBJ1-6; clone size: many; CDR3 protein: CASSLQGASSPLHF; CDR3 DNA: TGCGCCAGCAGCTTACAGGGGGCGAGTTCACCCCTCCACTTT
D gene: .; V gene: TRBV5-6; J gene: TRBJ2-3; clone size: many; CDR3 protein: CASTTTRRKLSTDTQYF; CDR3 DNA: TGTGCCAGCACCACCACACGGCGGAAACTTAGCACAGATACGCAGTATTTT
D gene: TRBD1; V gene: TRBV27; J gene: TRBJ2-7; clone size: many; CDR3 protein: CASSRTGTDPTYEQYF; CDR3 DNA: TGTGCCAGCAGTCGGACCGGGACAGATCCCACCTACGAGCAGTACTTC
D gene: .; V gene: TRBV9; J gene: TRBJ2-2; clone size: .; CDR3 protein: CASSKAGELFF; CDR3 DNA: TGTGCCAGCAGCAAAGCTGGGGAGCTGTTTTTT
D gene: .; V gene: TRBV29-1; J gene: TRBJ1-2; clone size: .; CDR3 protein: CSATGTNYGYTF; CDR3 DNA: TGCAGCGCCACGGGAACCAACTATGGCTACACCTTC
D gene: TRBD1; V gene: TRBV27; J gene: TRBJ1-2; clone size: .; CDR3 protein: CASSSPGDSNYGYTF; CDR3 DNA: TGTGCCAGCAGTTCCCCCGGGGACAGTAACTATGGCTACACCTTC
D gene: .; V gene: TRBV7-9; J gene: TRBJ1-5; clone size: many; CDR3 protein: CASSPTGRLQPQHF; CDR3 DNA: TGTGCCAGCAGCCCAACAGGGAGGTTGCAGCCCCAGCATTTT
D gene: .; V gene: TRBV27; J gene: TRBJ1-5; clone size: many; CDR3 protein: CASSRYSNQPQHF; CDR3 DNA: TGTGCCAGCAGTCGATATAGCAATCAGCCCCAGCATTTT
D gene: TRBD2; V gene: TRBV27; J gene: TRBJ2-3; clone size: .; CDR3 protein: CATHLAGGGPDTQYF; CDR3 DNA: TGTGCCACCCACCTAGCGGGAGGGGGTCCAGATACGCAGTATTTT
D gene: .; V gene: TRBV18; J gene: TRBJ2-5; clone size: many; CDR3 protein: CASSNYEETQYF; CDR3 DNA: TGTGCCAGCTCGAATTACGAAGAGACCCAGTACTTC
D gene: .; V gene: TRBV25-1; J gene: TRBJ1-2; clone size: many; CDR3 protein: CASSGIANYGYTF; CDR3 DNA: TGTGCCAGCAGTGGGATAGCTAACTATGGCTACACCTTC
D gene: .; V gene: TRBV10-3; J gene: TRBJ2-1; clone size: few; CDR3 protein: CAISGEDPRSYNEQFF; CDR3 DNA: TGTGCCATCAGTGGGGAGGACCCGCGCTCCTACAATGAGCAGTTCTTC
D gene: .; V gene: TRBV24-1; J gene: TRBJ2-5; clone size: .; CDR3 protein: CATSDLPRTELQYF; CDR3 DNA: TGTGCCACCAGTGATTTACCCCGGACTGAGCTACAATACTTC
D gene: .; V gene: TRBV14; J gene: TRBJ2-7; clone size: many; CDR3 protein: CASSQEEGVLSYEQYF; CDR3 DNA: TGTGCCAGCAGCCAAGAGGAGGGAGTCCTCTCCTACGAGCAGTACTTC
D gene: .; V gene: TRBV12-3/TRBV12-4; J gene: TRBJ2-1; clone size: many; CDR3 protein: CASSLRTDYNEQFF; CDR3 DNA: TGTGCCAGCAGTCTACGGACGGACTACAATGAGCAGTTCTTC
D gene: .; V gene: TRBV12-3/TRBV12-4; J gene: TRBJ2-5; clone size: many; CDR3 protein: CASRLSGGSQYF; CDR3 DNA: TGTGCCAGCAGGCTATCAGGAGGATCCCAGTACTTC
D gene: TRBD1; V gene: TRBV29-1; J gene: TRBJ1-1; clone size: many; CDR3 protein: CSVGQGYEGDTEAFF; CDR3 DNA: TGCAGCGTGGGACAGGGTTATGAGGGGGACACTGAAGCTTTCTTT
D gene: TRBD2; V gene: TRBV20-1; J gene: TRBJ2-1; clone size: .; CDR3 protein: CGIAGDYNEQFF; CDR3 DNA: TGCGGTATAGCGGGGGATTACAATGAGCAGTTCTTC
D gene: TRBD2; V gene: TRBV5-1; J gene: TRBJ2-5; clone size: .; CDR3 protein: CASSSSGRMEETQYF; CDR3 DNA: TGCGCCAGCAGCTCCAGCGGGAGGATGGAAGAGACCCAGTACTTC
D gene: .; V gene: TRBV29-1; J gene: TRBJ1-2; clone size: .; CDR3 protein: CSAITEFYGYTF; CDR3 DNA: TGCAGCGCCATAACCGAATTCTATGGCTACACCTTC
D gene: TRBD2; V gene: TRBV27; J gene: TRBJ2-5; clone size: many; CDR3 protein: CASRPEAGGLAETQYF; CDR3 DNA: TGTGCCAGCCGACCTGAGGCGGGAGGGCTAGCGGAGACCCAGTACTTC
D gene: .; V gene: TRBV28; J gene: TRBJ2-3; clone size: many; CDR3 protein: CASSATGIRDTQYF; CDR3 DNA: TGTGCCAGCAGTGCCACAGGGATTCGGGATACGCAGTATTTT
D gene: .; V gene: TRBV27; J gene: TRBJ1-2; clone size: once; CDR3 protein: CASSLRGAAGYTF; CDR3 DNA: TGTGCCAGCAGTTTAAGGGGAGCGGCTGGCTACACCTTC
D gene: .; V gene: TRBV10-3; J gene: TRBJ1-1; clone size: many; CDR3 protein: CAIRPHEVTEAFF; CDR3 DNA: TGTGCCATCAGACCCCACGAGGTTACTGAAGCTTTCTTT
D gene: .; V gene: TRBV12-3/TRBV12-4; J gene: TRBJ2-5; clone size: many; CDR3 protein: CASSLGLGKTQYF; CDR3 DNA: TGTGCCAGCAGCCTAGGGCTAGGGAAGACCCAGTACTTC
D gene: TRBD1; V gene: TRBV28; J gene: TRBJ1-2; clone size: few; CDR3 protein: CASRSTGGSNYGYTF; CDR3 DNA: TGTGCCAGCAGGAGTACAGGGGGGTCTAACTATGGCTACACCTTC
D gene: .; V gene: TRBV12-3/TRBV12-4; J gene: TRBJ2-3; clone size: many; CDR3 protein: CATTFSSGSTDTQYF; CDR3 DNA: TGTGCCACCACCTTTTCATCGGGAAGCACAGATACGCAGTATTTT
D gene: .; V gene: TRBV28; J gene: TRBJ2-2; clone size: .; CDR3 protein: CASSSVVAGELVF; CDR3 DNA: TGTGCCAGCAGTTCAGTAGTCGCCGGGGAGCTGGTTTTT
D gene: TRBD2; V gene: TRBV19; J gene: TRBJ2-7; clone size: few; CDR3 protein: CASSTSGGHYEQYF; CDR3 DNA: TGTGCCAGTAGTACTAGCGGGGGCCACTACGAGCAGTACTTC